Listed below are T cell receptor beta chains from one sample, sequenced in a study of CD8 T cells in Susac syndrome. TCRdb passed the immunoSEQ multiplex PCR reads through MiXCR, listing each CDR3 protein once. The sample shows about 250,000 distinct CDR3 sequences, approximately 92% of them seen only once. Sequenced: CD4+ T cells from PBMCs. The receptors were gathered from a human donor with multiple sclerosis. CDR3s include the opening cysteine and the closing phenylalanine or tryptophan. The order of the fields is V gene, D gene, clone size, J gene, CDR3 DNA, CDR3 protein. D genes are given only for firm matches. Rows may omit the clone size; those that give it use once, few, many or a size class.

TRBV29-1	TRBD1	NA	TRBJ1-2	TGCAGCGCCGTAGACACCGGGACAGGGGATCGGGGGAACTATGGCTACACCTTC	CSAVDTGTGDRGNYGYTF
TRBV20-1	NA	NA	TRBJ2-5	TGCAGTGCTATGAGCGGCCAAAGAAAAGAGACCCAGTACTTC	CSAMSGQRKETQYF
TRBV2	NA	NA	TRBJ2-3	TGTGCCAGCAGCGCCCCCTCTAGAATGGGCACAGATACGCAGTATTTT	CASSAPSRMGTDTQYF
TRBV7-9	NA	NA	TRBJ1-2	TGTGCCAGCAGCTTAGGACCGGAGGGGTATGGCTACACCTTC	CASSLGPEGYGYTF
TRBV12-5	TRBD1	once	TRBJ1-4	TGTGCTAGTGGTTTGGGGACAGGGGGCCATAATGAAAAACTGTTTTTT	CASGLGTGGHNEKLFF
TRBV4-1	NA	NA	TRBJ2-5	TGCGCCAGCAGCCAAGTTGGGGGCCGGGGGACCCAGTACTTC	CASSQVGGRGTQYF
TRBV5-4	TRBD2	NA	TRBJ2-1	TGTGCCAGCAGCGGCGCCCGACTAGCGGGTATTACTGAGCAGTTCTTC	CASSGARLAGITEQFF
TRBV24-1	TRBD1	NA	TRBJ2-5	TGTGCCACCAGTGGTAGACGGACAGGGGTGGGGGAGACCCAGTACTTC	CATSGRRTGVGETQYF
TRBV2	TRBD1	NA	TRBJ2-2	TGTGCCAGCAGCGCACTCGGACAGGGGAACACCGGGGAGCTGTTTTTT	CASSALGQGNTGELFF
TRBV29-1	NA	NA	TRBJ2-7	TGCAGCGTTAGAGGAGCCTACGAGCAGTACTTC	CSVRGAYEQYF
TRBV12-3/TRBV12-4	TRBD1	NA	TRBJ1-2	TGTGCCAGCAGGTACCGGGACAGCTCTCGATACACCTTC	CASRYRDSSRYTF
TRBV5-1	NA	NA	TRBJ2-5	TGCGCCAGCAAGACAAGCCTGAACCAAGAGACCCAGTACTTC	CASKTSLNQETQYF
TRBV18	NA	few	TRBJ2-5	TGCGCCAGCAGCGGGCAAGAGACCCAGTACTTC	CASSGQETQYF
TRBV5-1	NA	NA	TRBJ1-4	TGCGCCAGCAGCGGTAATCTCGGGGGGTCCCTAAATGAAAAACTGTTTTTT	CASSGNLGGSLNEKLFF
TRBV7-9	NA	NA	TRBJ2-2	TGTGCCAGCAGGGCCACAGGGTACAACACCGGGGAGCTGTTTTTT	CASRATGYNTGELFF
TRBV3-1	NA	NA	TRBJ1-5	TGTGCCAGCAGCCAAGATCTTACAGGGAATCAGCCCCAGCATTTT	CASSQDLTGNQPQHF
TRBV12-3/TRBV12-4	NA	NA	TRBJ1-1	TGTGCCAGCAGTTTGGCGGGTCGAAATGAAGCTTTCTTT	CASSLAGRNEAFF
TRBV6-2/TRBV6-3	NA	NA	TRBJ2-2	TGTGCCAGCAGTTACTCGAACGGGGAGCTGTTTTTT	CASSYSNGELFF
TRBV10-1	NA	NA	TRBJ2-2	TGCGCCAGCAGTGAGTCGAGGGGTGGTAACACCGGGGAGCTGTTTTTT	CASSESRGGNTGELFF
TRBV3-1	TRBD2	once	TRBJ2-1	TGTGCCAGCAGCCAAGGCCGGGCTAGCGGCAATGAGCAGTTCTTC	CASSQGRASGNEQFF
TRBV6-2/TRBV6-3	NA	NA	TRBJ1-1	TGTGCCAGCAGTTACTCGTCGTGGGGCGAACCGAACACTGAAGCTTTCTTT	CASSYSSWGEPNTEAFF
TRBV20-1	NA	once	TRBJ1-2	TGCAGTGCTAGCGAGGGTCAAATCTATGGCTACACCTTC	CSASEGQIYGYTF
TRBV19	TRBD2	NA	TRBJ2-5	TGTGCCAGTAGTATCCCCGGGGGGATCCAAGAGACCCAGTACTTC	CASSIPGGIQETQYF
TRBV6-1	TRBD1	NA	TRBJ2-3	TGTGCCAGCACTAGGGACAGGGCAAGCACAGATACGCAGTATTTT	CASTRDRASTDTQYF
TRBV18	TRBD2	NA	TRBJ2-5	TGTGCCAGCTCACCACCGCTAGCGGGAGTCCTGGAGACCCAGTACTTC	CASSPPLAGVLETQYF
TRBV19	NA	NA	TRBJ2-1	TGTGCCAGTAGTGAGAGGGGCAGACACAATGAGCAGTTCTTC	CASSERGRHNEQFF
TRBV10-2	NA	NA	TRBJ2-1	TGCGCCAGCAGCTATGAGCAGTTCTTC	CASSYEQFF
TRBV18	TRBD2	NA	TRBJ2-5	TGTGCCAGCTCACCGGGGACTAGCGGGACCTTTCAAGAGACCCAGTACTTC	CASSPGTSGTFQETQYF
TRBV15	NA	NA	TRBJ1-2	TGTGCCACCAGCAGAGGTTCAGGGAACTATGGCTACACCTTC	CATSRGSGNYGYTF
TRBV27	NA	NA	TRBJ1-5	TGTGCCAGCAGTTTACTTGCGGGTAGCAATCAGCCCCAGCATTTT	CASSLLAGSNQPQHF
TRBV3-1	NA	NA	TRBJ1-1	TGTGCCAGCAGCCAATGGAAAAACACTGAAGCTTTCTTT	CASSQWKNTEAFF
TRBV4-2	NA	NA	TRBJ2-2	TGTGCCAGCAGCCAAGTAGCTTTAACCACCGGGGAGCTGTTTTTT	CASSQVALTTGELFF
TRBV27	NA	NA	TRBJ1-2	TGTGCCAGCAGTTTACGAGGAGACTATGGCTACACCTTC	CASSLRGDYGYTF
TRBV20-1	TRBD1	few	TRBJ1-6	TGCAGTGCTAGAGATGGTAGACAGGGGGATATTTATTCACCCCTCCATTTT	CSARDGRQGDIYSPLHF
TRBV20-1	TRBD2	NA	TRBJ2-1	TGCAGTGCTAGTAGCGGGAGCCTTGGGGAGCAGTTCTTC	CSASSGSLGEQFF
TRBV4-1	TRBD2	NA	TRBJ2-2	TGCGCCAGCAGCCAACTGGTAGCGGGGGGCGGCACCGGGGAGCTGTTTTTT	CASSQLVAGGGTGELFF
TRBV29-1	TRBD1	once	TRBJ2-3	TGCAGCGTGACAGGGGGGGCATTCACAGATACGCAGTATTTT	CSVTGGAFTDTQYF
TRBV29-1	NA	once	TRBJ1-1	TGCAGCGTTGGTCCTCCAGGGCAACGATCTGAAGCTTTCTTT	CSVGPPGQRSEAFF
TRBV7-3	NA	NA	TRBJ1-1	TGTGCCAGCAGCCCGAGCTCCAGGGACACTGAAGCTTTCTTT	CASSPSSRDTEAFF
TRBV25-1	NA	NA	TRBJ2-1	TGTGCCAGCCCCTCCCCGGGACTGCCCAATGAGCAGTTCTTC	CASPSPGLPNEQFF
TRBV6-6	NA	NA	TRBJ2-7	TGTGCCAGTAGCGACTGGGGCGCATCCTACGAGCAGTACTTC	CASSDWGASYEQYF
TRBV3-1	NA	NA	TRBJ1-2	TGTGCCAGCAGCCCAGGCGGGTTGGGTGGCTACACCTTC	CASSPGGLGGYTF
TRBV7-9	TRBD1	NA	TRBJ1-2	TGTGCCAGCAGCGCTTCAGGGGGCGCAGGTGGCTACACCTTC	CASSASGGAGGYTF
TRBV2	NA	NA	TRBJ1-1	TGTGCCAGCAATCGCCAGATGAACACTGAAGCTTTCTTT	CASNRQMNTEAFF
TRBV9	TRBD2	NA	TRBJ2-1	TGTGCCAGCAGCGTGACTAGCGGGAGAAGGAATGAGCAGTTCTTC	CASSVTSGRRNEQFF
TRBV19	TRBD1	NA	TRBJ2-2	TGTGCCAGTAGCATAGACAGGGCCACCGGGGAGCTGTTTTTT	CASSIDRATGELFF
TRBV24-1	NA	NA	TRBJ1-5	TGTGCCACCCTACAACGGACCGCTCCTTATAGCAATCAGCCCCAGCATTTT	CATLQRTAPYSNQPQHF
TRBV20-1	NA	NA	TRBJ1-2	TGCAGTGCTAGAGAGGACAGTTTTGGCTATGGCTACACCTTC	CSAREDSFGYGYTF
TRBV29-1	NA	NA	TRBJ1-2	TGCAGCGTTGAAGATCAATGGCAGTGGGGCTACACCTTC	CSVEDQWQWGYTF
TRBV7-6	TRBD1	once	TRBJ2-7	TGTGCCAGCAGCCTCCGTCCTCCGGGACAGGGAACCTACGAGCAGTACTTC	CASSLRPPGQGTYEQYF
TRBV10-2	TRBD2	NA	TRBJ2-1	TGCGCCAGCAGTGAGTCGATGCTAGCGGGGGAGTACAATGAGCAGTTCTTC	CASSESMLAGEYNEQFF
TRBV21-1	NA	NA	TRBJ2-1	TGTGCCAGCAGCAAAATGCGTCGGGGCGAGGGGGCAAAGGGCTCCTACAATGAGCAGTTCTTC	CASSKMRRGEGAKGSYNEQFF
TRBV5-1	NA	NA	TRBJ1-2	TGCGCCAGCAGCTTGGTGGACAGAAGATATGGCTACACCTTC	CASSLVDRRYGYTF
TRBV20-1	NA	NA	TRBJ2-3	TGCAGTGCTAGACCTCCGGCATCAGATACGCAGTATTTT	CSARPPASDTQYF
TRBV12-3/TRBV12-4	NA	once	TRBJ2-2	TGTGCCAGCAGGAACCGGGGGCAGAACACCGGGGAGCTGTTTTTT	CASRNRGQNTGELFF
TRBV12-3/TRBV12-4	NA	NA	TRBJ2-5	TGTGCCAGCCGGGACCCAGGGGCGGAGACCCAGTACTTC	CASRDPGAETQYF
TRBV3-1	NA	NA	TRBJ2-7	TGTGCCAGCAGCCAAGAATTGGCGAGGCAGTACTTC	CASSQELARQYF